This T cell receptor (beta chain) emerged from a study of T cells expressing NK-cell markers. The overall study: Among the eight sequenced donors, seven tested HCMV-seropositive and one tested seronegative.

The CDR3 sequence is 15 residues long. Germline V gene sequence: CDR1 MDHEN, CDR2 SYDVKM. Generation of TCR beta cDNA was performed by 5'RACE template switching incorporating UMIs. TCRdb reprocessed the 5' RACE reads, with one entry per CDR3 protein and no DNA. The sample data list almost 450,000 distinct CDR3 sequences. The genes are TRBV28 and TRBJ2-7; absent DNA, TCRdb's TRBD2 call cannot be checked. The sequencing sample was made of blood T cells: a sorted CD56 or NKG2C T cell subset, CD4+ or CD8+ T cells, or bulk PBMC T cells (not recorded which). The receptor was derived from a woman between 18 and 69 years old in good health. CDR3 region: CASSGTSGTLYEQYF. The full variable domain, with the rest looked up from reference TRBV28 and TRBJ2-7, is DVKVTQSSRYLVKRTGEKVFLECVQDMDHENMFWYRQDPGLGLRLIYFSYDVKMKEKGDIPEGYSVSREKKERFSLILESASTNQTSMYLCASSGTSGTLYEQYFGPGTRLTVT.